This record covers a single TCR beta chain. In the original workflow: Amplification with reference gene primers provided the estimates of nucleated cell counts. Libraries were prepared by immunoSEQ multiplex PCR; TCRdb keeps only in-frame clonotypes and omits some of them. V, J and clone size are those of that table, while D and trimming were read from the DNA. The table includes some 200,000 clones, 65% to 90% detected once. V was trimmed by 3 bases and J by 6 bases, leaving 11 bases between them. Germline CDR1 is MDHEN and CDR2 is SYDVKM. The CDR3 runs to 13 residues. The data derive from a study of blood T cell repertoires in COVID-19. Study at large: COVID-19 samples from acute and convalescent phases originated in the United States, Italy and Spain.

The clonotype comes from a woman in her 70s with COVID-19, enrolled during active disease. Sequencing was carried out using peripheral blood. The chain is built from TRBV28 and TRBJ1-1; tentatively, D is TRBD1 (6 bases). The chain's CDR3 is CASSLGASSEAFF. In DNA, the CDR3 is TGTGCCAGCAGTTTGGGGGCGTCTTCTGAAGCTTTCTTT.